A single sample gave rise to the 27 T cell receptor beta chains below, sequenced in a study of blood T cell repertoires in COVID-19. Here immunoSEQ multiplex PCR was the method, and the copy in TCRdb shows in-frame clones only, minus some. The sample contains about 78,000 clones, approximately 89% of which appear only once. Sample: peripheral blood. All receptors derive from a woman aged 55-70 years with acute or convalescent COVID-19.

The genes are TRBV19 and TRBJ2-5; possibly TRBD2 for D (6 bases). Trimming cost V 6 bases and J 5 bases, with 13 bases left between them. Germline CDR1 LNHDA, CDR2 SQIVND (reference sequence). This CDR3 comprises 13 residues. This CDR3 reads CASRGTGEETQYF. CDR3 nucleotides: TGTGCCAGTAGAGGTACGGGAGAGGAGACCCAGTACTTC.

The rearrangement links TRBV28 to TRBJ2-7; no clear D gene. V was clipped by 5 bases and J by 3 bases, with 14 bases between them. The CDR3 contains 14 residues. CDR1 and CDR2 from the germline V gene are MDHEN and SYDVKM. The CDR3 bases are TGTGCCAGCAGTCCGCTAGGTATTCTCTACGAGCAGTACTTC. Its protein product is CASSPLGILYEQYF.

The chain joins TRBV28 to TRBJ2-3; possible D gene TRBD2, 6 bases. The CDR3 runs 14 residues. Germline CDR1 MDHEN, CDR2 SYDVKM. V dropped 2 bases and J dropped 4 bases, with 10 bases sitting between them. CDR3 sequence reads: CASSLRLVADTQYF. The CDR3 nucleotides read TGTGCCAGCAGTTTACGACTAGTCGCAGATACGCAGTATTTT.

This clone showed up just once. The V and J genes are TRBV2 and TRBJ1-1; D unclear. This CDR3 has 13 amino acids. V was cut by 4 bases and J by 2 bases, with 8 bases left in between. Germline loops: CDR1 SNHLY, CDR2 FYNNEI. The CDR3 spells CASSGAGNTEAFF. The CDR3 nucleotides are TGTGCCAGCAGTGGGGCGGGAAACACTGAAGCTTTCTTT.

The sample holds one count of this clone. The J gene is TRBJ1-2, the V gene TRBV19; a possible D gene is TRBD1 (5 bases). The V gene's germline CDR1 is LNHDA and CDR2 SQIVND (reference sequence). V was pared by 3 bases and J by 3 bases, with 14 bases between. The CDR3 totals 15 residues. The DNA of the CDR3 is TGTGCCAGTAGTATGGATCGGGAGACAGACTATGGCTACACCTTC. This codes for CASSMDRETDYGYTF.

The CDR3 bases are TGTGCCAGCAGTTTATTGGGGGGACGGGTAGAGACCCAGTACTTC. This encodes CASSLLGGRVETQYF. The V and J genes are TRBV28 and TRBJ2-5; D perhaps matches TRBD2 (6 bases). This CDR3 spans 15 amino acids. The V gene's germline CDR1 is MDHEN and CDR2 SYDVKM. The V and J ends lost 1 base and 4 bases respectively, with 13 bases between them.

CDR3 sequence reads: CASRGLAGIHEQYF. CDR3 nucleotide sequence: TGTGCCAGCAGGGGACTAGCGGGAATTCACGAGCAGTACTTC. The chain has TRBV2 and TRBJ2-7, with TRBD2 identical over 13 bases. V was clipped by 6 bases and J by 5 bases; unmatched bases: 4. This CDR3 region has 14 residues. The germline gives CDR1 SNHLY, CDR2 FYNNEI.

The chain recombines TRBV6-5 with TRBJ2-7, with a tentative D call TRBD1 (5 bases). Germline values: CDR1 MNHEY, CDR2 SVGAGI. There are 13 residues in the CDR3. The V end was cut by 6 bases, the J end by 3 bases, with 12 bases between. CDR3 bases: TGTGCCAGCAGCCAGACAGCGAACTACGAGCAGTACTTC. Amino acid sequence: CASSQTANYEQYF.

A remark on this clone: This CDR3 is also generated by other DNA sequences in the sample. The V call is TRBV10-3, the J call TRBJ1-1, with a possible D match to TRBD1 (5 bases). This CDR3 is 12 amino acids long. The ends were cut back, 4 bases at V and 7 bases at J, with 10 bases in the middle. Germline V gene lookup returns CDR1 ENHRY and CDR2 SYGVKD. CDR3 DNA sequence: TGTGCCATCAGTGGAACAGGTCTTGAAGCTTTCTTT. Translating gives CAISGTGLEAFF.

This clone has more than one count but fewer than ten. The chain carries TRBV9 and TRBJ2-1; 9 bases match TRBD1. Germline assignment: CDR1 SGDLS and CDR2 YYNGEE. J was trimmed by 6 bases and V by 4 bases; bases with no gene match: 11. The CDR3 runs to 16 residues. Written as DNA, the CDR3 is TGTGCCAGCAGCCCCCGACCGGGACAGGGATTCAATGAGCAGTTCTTC. It specifies CASSPRPGQGFNEQFF.

The V and J genes are TRBV5-4 and TRBJ2-5, with 7 bases fitting TRBD2. Looked up from germline, CDR1 is SGHNT and CDR2 is YYREEE (reference sequence). With 4 bases clipped from V and 5 bases from J, the junction kept 8 bases outside the gene matches. The CDR3 spans 14 residues. CDR3 sequence reads: CASSANGRLETQYF. In nucleotides, the CDR3 is TGTGCCAGCAGCGCGAACGGGAGGCTGGAGACCCAGTACTTC.

The chain employs TRBV7-8 and TRBJ2-7; 7 bases match TRBD2. Germline V gene data show CDR1 as SGHVS and CDR2 as FQNEAQ. With V trimmed by 5 bases and J by 2 bases, 6 bases remained unmatched. The CDR3 is made up of 14 amino acids. The CDR3 loop reads CASSPIAGAYEQYF. The CDR3 DNA reads as TGTGCCAGCAGCCCAATAGCGGGCGCCTACGAGCAGTACTTC.

The gene calls are TRBV7-2 and TRBJ2-7; D gene uncertain. Per germline, CDR1 SGHTA and CDR2 FQGNSA. This CDR3 contains 14 residues. Trimming took off 1 base at V and 3 bases at J, with 10 bases between the two ends. The CDR3 DNA is TGTGCCAGCAGCTTAGGCGGATACCGCTACGAGCAGTACTTC. This gives the protein CASSLGGYRYEQYF.

The chain links TRBV6-2 or TRBV6-3 to TRBJ2-1; no firm D call. V lost 6 bases and J 4 bases, leaving 10 bases between the germline ends. The CDR3 is 13 amino acids. The V gene's germline CDR1 is MNHEY and CDR2 SVGEGT. CDR3 nucleotide sequence: TGTGCCAGCAGCCTCCTAGTGTACAATGAGCAGTTCTTC. Its protein is CASSLLVYNEQFF.

This chain uses TRBV24-1 with TRBJ2-1; 12 bases fit TRBD2. Germline V gives CDR1 KGHDR, CDR2 SFDVKD. J lost 8 bases, V lost 4 bases, and 5 bases had no gene match. The CDR3 is made up of 15 amino acids. In DNA form, the CDR3 reads TGTGCCACCAGTGAAGGACTAGCGGGGTGGTATGAGCAGTTCTTC. This sequence encodes CATSEGLAGWYEQFF.

The rearrangement uses TRBV19 and TRBJ1-2; D gene uncertain. V lost 0 bases and J 6 bases, leaving 11 bases between the germline ends. Per the germline V gene, CDR1 is LNHDA and CDR2 is SQIVND (reference sequence). This CDR3 is 14 amino acids long. DNA of the CDR3: TGTGCCAGTAGTATAGATCGAGGCCAGAATGGCTACACCTTC. Translated: CASSIDRGQNGYTF.

The rearrangement joins TRBV9 to TRBJ2-3; TRBD2 might be the D (6 bases). Germline loops: CDR1 SGDLS, CDR2 YYNGEE. The CDR3 is made up of 16 amino acids. The V gene lost 0 bases and the J gene lost 11 bases, with 22 bases spanning the gap. The CDR3 DNA follows: TGTGCCAGCAGCGTAGGGCCAGGCCGTTGGGAGGCGGTGCAGTATTTT. This gives the protein CASSVGPGRWEAVQYF.

The genes are TRBV7-3 and TRBJ2-1, with TRBD2 matching over 13 bases. Trimming took 6 bases from V and 1 from J; bases not matched to a gene: 6. This CDR3 is 17 amino acids long. In germline, CDR1 is SGHTA, CDR2 FQGTGA. CDR3 sequence: CASSPGLAGDSYNEQFF. The CDR3 coding sequence is TGTGCCAGCAGTCCCGGACTAGCGGGAGATTCCTACAATGAGCAGTTCTTC.

The chain is built from TRBV7-2 and TRBJ2-3; 8 bases agree with TRBD1. The CDR3 sequence is 15 residues long. The germline CDR1 and CDR2 sequences are SGHTA and FQGNSA. The V segment lost 4 bases and the J segment 0 bases; nucleotides outside the gene matches: 3. The CDR3 reads CASSWRQGSTDTQYF. CDR3 in DNA: TGTGCCAGCAGCTGGAGACAGGGGAGCACAGATACGCAGTATTTT.

The chain combines TRBV29-1 with TRBJ1-1; no definite D call. The CDR3 consists of 11 residues. The V gene lost 5 bases and the J gene lost 7 bases, with 11 bases spanning the gap. CDR1 is SQVTM and CDR2 is ANQGSEA in the germline V gene. The CDR3 DNA reads TGCAGCGTTTCACAGATCGGTGAAGCTTTCTTT. The encoded protein is CSVSQIGEAFF. Full variable domain (remainder filled in from reference TRBV29-1 and TRBJ1-1): SAVISQKPSRDICQRGTSLTIQCQVDSQVTMMFWYRQQPGQSLTLIATANQGSEATYESGFVIDKFPISRPNLTFSTLTVSNMSPEDSSIYLCSVSQIGEAFFGQGTRLTVV.

The rearrangement uses TRBV5-4 and TRBJ2-7; 7 bases match TRBD2. This CDR3 region has 14 residues. J was trimmed by 4 bases and V by 2 bases; bases with no gene match: 6. Germline V gene data show CDR1 as SGHNT and CDR2 as YYREEE (reference sequence). The CDR3 DNA reads as TGTGCCAGCAGCTTTCGCGGGAGCGGGTACGAGCAGTACTTC. This translates into CASSFRGSGYEQYF. The entire variable domain, with the rest obtained from reference TRBV5-4 and TRBJ2-7, is as follows: ETGVTQSPTHLIKTRGQQVTLRCSSQSGHNTVSWYQQALGQGPQFIFQYYREEENGRGNFPPRFSGLQFPNYSSELNVNALELDDSALYLCASSFRGSGYEQYFGPGTRLTVT.

The rearrangement joins TRBV27 to TRBJ2-3; 11 bases are shared with TRBD2. With 5 bases clipped from V and 1 base from J, the junction kept 5 bases outside the gene matches. The CDR3 extends over 16 amino acids. Germline CDR1 MNHEY, CDR2 SMNVEV (reference sequence). The CDR3 DNA is TGTGCCAGCAGTCGCTCGGGACTAGCGGGCACAGATACGCAGTATTTT. Its translation is CASSRSGLAGTDTQYF.

The chain links TRBV3-1 (or the pseudogene TRBV3-2) to TRBJ2-5; no clear D. Per the germline V gene, CDR1 is LGHDT and CDR2 is YNNKEL (reference sequence). The CDR3 totals 15 residues. Trimming shortened V by 1 base and J by 3 bases, and 12 bases separated the two germline ends. CDR3 bases: TGTGCCAGCAGCCAAGGAGGAGTAGTCGAAGAGACCCAGTACTTC. Protein: CASSQGGVVEETQYF.

As DNA, the CDR3 is TGTGCCAGCAGTGAATTAAGACAGGGATGGAATGAGCAGTTCTTC. Amino acids: CASSELRQGWNEQFF. The chain couples TRBV6-1 to TRBJ2-1; 7 bases map to TRBD1. The CDR3 is 15 amino acids. V lost 2 bases and J lost 7; bases outside the gene matches: 8. The V gene's germline CDR1 is MNHNS and CDR2 SASEGT.

The V and J genes are TRBV12-3 or TRBV12-4 and TRBJ1-5; the D is unclear. The CDR3 length is 13 residues. Trimming stripped 3 bases from V and 5 bases from J, with 8 bases between. CDR3 loop: CASSLEKDQPQHF. CDR3 sequence (DNA): TGTGCCAGCAGTTTGGAGAAAGATCAGCCCCAGCATTTT.

This chain connects TRBV7-2 to TRBJ2-7; TRBD1 matches at 10 bases. With 4 bases clipped from V and 7 bases from J, the junction kept 7 bases outside the gene matches. The CDR3 spans 14 residues. CDR1 and CDR2 from the germline V gene are SGHTA and FQGNSA. The CDR3: CASSYRQGAWEQYF. As DNA, the CDR3 is TGTGCCAGCAGCTATCGACAGGGGGCATGGGAGCAGTACTTC. Combining the CDR3 with reference TRBV7-2 and TRBJ2-7 gives the whole variable domain GAGVSQSPSNKVTEKGKDVELRCDPISGHTALYWYRQSLGQGLEFLIYFQGNSAPDKSGLPSDRFSAERTGGSVSTLTIQRTQQEDSAVYLCASSYRQGAWEQYFGPGTRLTVT.

This rearrangement joins TRBV18 to TRBJ1-1; D may be TRBD1 (5 bases). Germline V gives CDR1 KGHSH, CDR2 LQKENI. The CDR3 is 16 amino acids. V shed 6 bases and J shed 4 bases, with 21 bases lying between them. The CDR3 here is CASSPGAGAGITEAFF. The CDR3, as DNA: TGTGCCAGCTCCCCGGGTGCTGGGGCAGGTATCACTGAAGCTTTCTTT. The full variable domain, completed using reference TRBV18 and TRBJ1-1, is NAGVMQNPRHLVRRRGQEARLRCSPMKGHSHVYWYRQLPEEGLKFMVYLQKENIIDESGMPKERFSAEFPKEGPSILRIQQVVRGDSAAYFCASSPGAGAGITEAFFGQGTRLTVV.